This TCR beta chain was identified during a study of tumor and adjacent non-tumor tissue in lung cancer. Study details: The cohort had approximately 13 adenocarcinoma, 2 squamous cell and 1 small cell patients.

TCRbeta libraries were built with three rounds of nested PCR, modified from ARM-PCR. In TCRdb, the multiplex PCR reads were re-called with MiXCR into one record per CDR3 protein. Of some 74,000 distinct CDR3 sequences in the sample, around 77% were seen once. Germline-derived CDR1 and CDR2 are SGHRS and YFSETQ. The CDR3 length is 16 residues. Study conclusions and caveats: Significantly higher TCR diversity was found in tumor than normal lung. Patients with more diverse tumor TCRs had worse survival.

This sample's RNA came from whole unsorted tissue. Note on this clonotype: The antigen remains unidentified. The junction departs from the called germline gene at one end, perhaps through a read error.

The sequenced sample was lung tumor tissue. This receptor was taken from a woman aged 40 to 50 with non-small cell lung cancer. The chain combines TRBV5-1 with TRBJ2-1; TRBD1 matches 7 bases. CDR3 sequence reads: CDSSSNLAGGYNEQFF. Here the CDR3 DNA reads TGCGACAGCAGCTCCAACCTGGCAGGGGGTTACAATGAGCAGTTCTTC.